A selection of T cell receptor beta chains follows, all from one sample in a study of shared clonotypes between healthy human individuals. The protocol was immunoSEQ multiplex PCR, while the TCRdb copy is restricted to in-frame clones and leaves out a portion. This sample has 450,000 to 700,000 clones, with less than 97% found just once. Material for sequencing was naive CD8+ T cells sorted from blood. The receptors were sampled from a woman aged 25 to 39 in good health. Each CDR3 is given with its conserved first and last residue. The order of the fields is D gene, clone size, J gene, V gene, CDR3 DNA, CDR3 protein. A D gene is named only where the DNA matches it firmly. Expanded clones get a size class; other rows say once, few or many, or leave the size out.

d_call: .; clone_size: .; j_call: TRBJ2-2; v_call: TRBV7-8; cdr3_nt: TGTGCCAGCAGCGCCACGACTAGTTACACCGGGGAGCTGTTTTTT; cdr3_aa: CASSATTSYTGELFF
d_call: .; clone_size: .; j_call: TRBJ2-4; v_call: TRBV5-1; cdr3_nt: TGCGCCAGCAGCGTGGATGGCGGGTACGACATTCAGTACTTC; cdr3_aa: CASSVDGGYDIQYF
d_call: .; clone_size: .; j_call: TRBJ1-2; v_call: TRBV27; cdr3_nt: TGTGCCAGCACCCCAGGTGCAGGGGCTAACTATGGCTACACCTTC; cdr3_aa: CASTPGAGANYGYTF
d_call: .; clone_size: once; j_call: TRBJ1-2; v_call: TRBV7-9; cdr3_nt: TGTGCCAGCAGCTTAGTGGCAGGCTATACCTATGGCTACACCTTC; cdr3_aa: CASSLVAGYTYGYTF
d_call: TRBD1; clone_size: .; j_call: TRBJ2-5; v_call: TRBV28; cdr3_nt: TGTGCCAGCAGTGCCTATTCCGGGACAGAGTACCAAGAGACCCAGTACTTC; cdr3_aa: CASSAYSGTEYQETQYF
d_call: .; clone_size: .; j_call: TRBJ1-4; v_call: TRBV9; cdr3_nt: TGTGCCAGCAGCGTAGGTCAGAAAGTCTTAAATGAAAAACTGTTTTTT; cdr3_aa: CASSVGQKVLNEKLFF
d_call: TRBD2; clone_size: .; j_call: TRBJ2-1; v_call: TRBV27; cdr3_nt: TGTGCCAGCAGCGGAAGTATAGCGGGGGACAATGAGCAGTTCTTC; cdr3_aa: CASSGSIAGDNEQFF
d_call: .; clone_size: .; j_call: TRBJ2-7; v_call: TRBV7-8; cdr3_nt: TGTGCCAGCAGCTTAGGCGCGAACTCCTACGAGCAGTACTTC; cdr3_aa: CASSLGANSYEQYF
d_call: .; clone_size: .; j_call: TRBJ1-4; v_call: TRBV28; cdr3_nt: TGTGCCAGCAGTGCCCTTCTCAGCCCTAATGAAAAACTGTTTTTT; cdr3_aa: CASSALLSPNEKLFF
d_call: .; clone_size: .; j_call: TRBJ2-2; v_call: TRBV19; cdr3_nt: TGTGCCAGTAGGACGGGCTTCGCGAACACCGGGGAGCTGTTTTTT; cdr3_aa: CASRTGFANTGELFF
d_call: .; clone_size: .; j_call: TRBJ2-7; v_call: TRBV15; cdr3_nt: TGTGCCACCAGCAGTGGGGGTTGGACAGAGGACGAGCAGTACTTC; cdr3_aa: CATSSGGWTEDEQYF
d_call: .; clone_size: .; j_call: TRBJ2-7; v_call: TRBV5-6; cdr3_nt: TGTGCCAGCAGCTTTATGCCAGGAGGCGAGCAGTACTTC; cdr3_aa: CASSFMPGGEQYF
d_call: .; clone_size: .; j_call: TRBJ1-1; v_call: TRBV19; cdr3_nt: TGTGCCAGTATTCGCCGGGTCCTAGGTGGGACTGAAGCTTTCTTT; cdr3_aa: CASIRRVLGGTEAFF
d_call: TRBD1; clone_size: .; j_call: TRBJ2-3; v_call: TRBV10-3; cdr3_nt: TGTGCAACAAGGGGACAGGGGTTGAAAGCAGATACGCAGTATTTT; cdr3_aa: CATRGQGLKADTQYF
d_call: TRBD1; clone_size: .; j_call: TRBJ2-7; v_call: TRBV9; cdr3_nt: TGTGCCAGCAGCGTAGGGACAGGGGAATACTACGAGCAGTACTTC; cdr3_aa: CASSVGTGEYYEQYF
d_call: TRBD2; clone_size: .; j_call: TRBJ2-1; v_call: TRBV29-1; cdr3_nt: TGCAGCGTTGAAGGGCTAGCGGATGTTCACAATGAGCAGTTCTTC; cdr3_aa: CSVEGLADVHNEQFF
d_call: TRBD1; clone_size: once; j_call: TRBJ2-7; v_call: TRBV5-4; cdr3_nt: TGTGCCAGCAGCTTATCCTTGACAGGGGTAGAGCAGTACTTC; cdr3_aa: CASSLSLTGVEQYF
d_call: .; clone_size: few; j_call: TRBJ1-1; v_call: TRBV29-1; cdr3_nt: TGCAGCGTTGCCCCGAACACTGAAGCTTTCTTT; cdr3_aa: CSVAPNTEAFF
d_call: TRBD2; clone_size: .; j_call: TRBJ2-1; v_call: TRBV7-9; cdr3_nt: TGTGCCAGCAGATCCGGGACTAGCGCGTACAATGAGCAGTTCTTC; cdr3_aa: CASRSGTSAYNEQFF
d_call: TRBD1; clone_size: .; j_call: TRBJ1-1; v_call: TRBV5-5; cdr3_nt: TGTGCCAGCAGCTACTCGGGGGACAGGGGAACTGAAGCTTTCTTT; cdr3_aa: CASSYSGDRGTEAFF
d_call: .; clone_size: .; j_call: TRBJ2-7; v_call: TRBV5-8; cdr3_nt: TGTGCCAGCAGCCTCGGGTACCGGGACACCCCCTCCTACGAGCAGTACTTC; cdr3_aa: CASSLGYRDTPSYEQYF
d_call: .; clone_size: .; j_call: TRBJ2-7; v_call: TRBV7-9; cdr3_nt: TGTGCCAGCAGCTTAGATGGGACATACGAGCAGTACTTC; cdr3_aa: CASSLDGTYEQYF
d_call: .; clone_size: .; j_call: TRBJ2-1; v_call: TRBV15; cdr3_nt: TGTGCCACCAGCAGAGATGAGGCGGATGAGTCCTCCTACAATGAGCAGTTCTTC; cdr3_aa: CATSRDEADESSYNEQFF
d_call: .; clone_size: .; j_call: TRBJ1-2; v_call: TRBV6-4; cdr3_nt: TGTGCCAGCAGTGATGGGGTGGGCTATGGCTACACCTTC; cdr3_aa: CASSDGVGYGYTF
d_call: TRBD2; clone_size: .; j_call: TRBJ2-1; v_call: TRBV4-2; cdr3_nt: TGTGCCAGCAGCCAACGCGGACTAGCGGACTACAATGAGCAGTTCTTC; cdr3_aa: CASSQRGLADYNEQFF
d_call: .; clone_size: .; j_call: TRBJ2-6; v_call: TRBV4-2; cdr3_nt: TGTGCCAGCAGCCAAGGTTTCATGGGAGCTCCTCTCTCTGGGGCCAACGTCCTGACTTTC; cdr3_aa: CASSQGFMGAPLSGANVLTF
d_call: TRBD2; clone_size: .; j_call: TRBJ2-7; v_call: TRBV10-1; cdr3_nt: TGCGCCAGCAGTGATGAAGCGGGAGAGGACGAGCAGTACTTC; cdr3_aa: CASSDEAGEDEQYF
d_call: TRBD1; clone_size: .; j_call: TRBJ1-5; v_call: TRBV27; cdr3_nt: TGTGCCAGCAGCCCAGGGGGCGCGGGTCAGCCCCAGCATTTT; cdr3_aa: CASSPGGAGQPQHF
d_call: .; clone_size: .; j_call: TRBJ1-5; v_call: TRBV6-5; cdr3_nt: TGTGCCAGCAGTTACTCGCGGAATCAGCCCCAGCATTTT; cdr3_aa: CASSYSRNQPQHF
d_call: .; clone_size: .; j_call: TRBJ2-7; v_call: TRBV21-1; cdr3_nt: TGTGCCAGCAGCAAAGTAGGGACATTTGATTTTACCGTTACGTGGAAGCAGTACTTC; cdr3_aa: CASSKVGTFDFTVTWKQYF
d_call: TRBD2; clone_size: .; j_call: TRBJ2-7; v_call: TRBV6-5; cdr3_nt: TGTGCCAGCAGTTACTCGACGGGCGGGAGGGTGTACGAGCAGTACTTC; cdr3_aa: CASSYSTGGRVYEQYF